This T cell receptor beta chain came from a study of T-cell reconstitution after alpha-beta-depleted transplantation in children (dated by TCRdb to the mid-2010s). Study-level background: Using TCR repertoire profiling, the study quantitatively followed how T-cell immune reconstitution unfolded in children after TCRalphabeta/CD19-depleted allogeneic hematopoietic cell transplantation. Summary of the overall study and its limitations: The high TCRbeta diversity at day 60 in some patients was ascribed to recipient T cells and intrathymic progenitors that had survived conditioning. Hyperexpanded clone frequencies declined over subsequent months; after one year, T-cell counts and TCRbeta diversity were mostly attributed to newly produced T cells. The apparently early recovery of alphabetaT-cell counts about two months after transplant reportedly depended on only several hundred rapidly expanded clones that came from non-depleted graft cells.

The treatment or condition label here, explained by the study, means: allogeneic hematopoietic cell transplantation with graft depleted of TCRalphabeta T cells and CD19 B cells. Transplant recipients were children who received TCRalphabeta/CD19-depleted allogeneic hematopoietic cell grafts. This clonotype appeared many times. Its target antigen remains unknown. Base-call qualities are not available, and no considerably larger clone is one nucleotide away. The CDR3, from cysteine to phenylalanine, totals 13 residues. The retained sequence is limited to the CDR3, 39 bases, with the frame set at the first base. Relative to germline, V is 2 bases shorter and J is 4 bases shorter, with 8 bases between their ends. Library prep was done by PCR. The sequencing machine was an Illumina HiSeq 2500. TCR libraries were prepared with molecular barcoding, using unique molecular identifiers to normalize TCRbeta repertoire quantification. Starting from the raw public reads, TCRdb applied fastp trimming at Q25, assembled clones with MiXCR and retained in-frame beta chains. Each entry is one CDR3 protein sequence, shown with its most common DNA and genes. The sample profile shows about 15,000 distinct CDR3 sequences; under 6.5% of them were found once. The ten largest make up about 6.9% of the sample.

The sequencing used PBMCs, collected before TCRalphabeta/CD19-depleted stem cell transplant. The source of this sequence is a boy between 10 and 17 years old with acute lymphoblastic leukemia, due to receive a stem cell transplant. Recombination joined TRBV12-3 or TRBV12-4 with TRBJ1-1; the D region possibly corresponds to TRBD1 (5 bases align). The DNA reads TGTGCCAGCAGTTTAAGACAGAGCACTGAAGCTTTCTTT. Translated, it reads CASSLRQSTEAFF.